The entry that follows covers one T cell receptor beta chain sequence. Profiling relied on immunoSEQ multiplex PCR, and the TCRdb table lists in-frame clones only, not all of them. The sample holds about 250,000 clones; roughly nine tenths are singletons and the top ten take 3.5% to 4.5%. V was clipped by 5 bases and J by 7 bases; unmatched bases: 5. The CDR3 extends over 14 amino acids. Per germline, CDR1 SGHTA and CDR2 FQGNSA. This sample is drawn from a study of blood T cell repertoires in COVID-19. The clonotype comes from a woman aged 25 to 39 with acute COVID-19. The rearrangement uses TRBV7-2 and TRBJ1-6, with 7 bases lining up with TRBD1. Sequenced material: PBMCs or T cells enriched from blood (not recorded which). The CDR3 is CASSLETGNSPLHF. CDR3 bases: TGTGCCAGCAGCCTCGAGACAGGGAATTCACCCCTCCACTTT.